The rows below give T cell receptor beta chains drawn from one sample of a study of PD-1 blockade in classical Hodgkin lymphoma. The repertoire was sequenced with immunoSEQ multiplex PCR; TCRdb's copy has only in-frame clones and lacks some. This sample yields about 97,000 clones, of which around four fifths are seen a single time; approximately 12% belongs to the top ten. The sample was peripheral blood mononuclear cells (PBMCs), taken at baseline. The source of these receptors is a human donor with classical Hodgkin lymphoma. Both conserved end residues are part of each CDR3. Each record gives: clone size, J gene, D gene, V gene, CDR3 DNA, CDR3 protein. The D gene is left open where the match is weak. Size tells how often a clone was seen (once, few, many) or the class of an expanded clone, and some rows leave it out.

>few|TRBJ2-2|-|TRBV20-1
TGCAGTGCTAGCAGTACCGGGGAGCTGTTTTTT
CSASSTGELFF
>-|TRBJ2-7|-|TRBV18
TGTGCCAGCTCAATCTTACCGGGACTGCGTACCTACGAGCAGTACTTC
CASSILPGLRTYEQYF
>-|TRBJ2-1|-|TRBV11-3
TGTGCCAGCAGCTTAGCGGGAAGTGAGCAGTTCTTC
CASSLAGSEQFF
>once|TRBJ1-5|-|TRBV10-3
TGTGCCATCAGTGCCTCGGAGAAGCCCCAGCATTTT
CAISASEKPQHF
>-|TRBJ1-6|-|TRBV6-5
TGTGCCAGCAGTTCATCCTGGACAGCTTCATGGGCCCTCCACTTT
CASSSSWTASWALHF
>-|TRBJ2-7|-|TRBV18
TGTGCCAGCTCCTCGCCGGGCCTCACCTACGAGCAGTACTTC
CASSSPGLTYEQYF
>-|TRBJ2-7|TRBD2|TRBV30
TGTGCCTGGAGAGCTAGCGGGAGTAATCCCGTCGAGCAGTACTTC
CAWRASGSNPVEQYF
>few|TRBJ2-1|TRBD2|TRBV7-2
TGTGCCAGCAGCTTAGGGACTGGAGCGGGGGAGCAGTTCTTC
CASSLGTGAGEQFF
>-|TRBJ2-5|TRBD1|TRBV30
TGTGCCTGGAGTGTACCCCGTTCAGGGGGCGCTGAGACCCAGTACTTC
CAWSVPRSGGAETQYF
>-|TRBJ2-7|-|TRBV5-1
TGCGCCAGCAGCGTGGAGTCAGGGAAGTACGAGCAGTACTTC
CASSVESGKYEQYF
>once|TRBJ2-1|TRBD2|TRBV5-1
TGCGCCAGCAGCAAAGGACTAGCGGGGGACAATGAGCAGTTCTTC
CASSKGLAGDNEQFF
>-|TRBJ2-5|TRBD1|TRBV11-2
TGTGCCAGCAGCTTAGAGAGGTACAGGGGGCGAGCGGAGACCCAGTACTTC
CASSLERYRGRAETQYF
>-|TRBJ1-3|-|TRBV7-2
TGTGCCAGCAGCTTAGGATTGGGATCTTGGGGAAACACCATATATTTT
CASSLGLGSWGNTIYF
>once|TRBJ1-1|-|TRBV21-1
TGTGCCAGCAGCAAGGGAAAGACACCCTTGAACACTGAAGCTTTCTTT
CASSKGKTPLNTEAFF
>-|TRBJ1-4|-|TRBV9
TGTGCCAGCAGCCCTCGCTCCGGGGCTAGTAATGAAAAACTGTTTTTT
CASSPRSGASNEKLFF
>-|TRBJ1-5|TRBD1|TRBV28
TGTGCCAGCAGATCGGGACAGTACAATCAGCCCCAGCATTTT
CASRSGQYNQPQHF
>-|TRBJ2-7|TRBD1|TRBV5-1
TGCGCCAGCAAACCGGGACAGGGAGCCTACGAGCAGTACTTC
CASKPGQGAYEQYF
>-|TRBJ2-3|-|TRBV9
TGTGCCAGCAGCGTAGCGGCAGGGCTTTACACAGATACGCAGTATTTT
CASSVAAGLYTDTQYF
>-|TRBJ1-2|-|TRBV28
TGTGCCAGCAGTCTCCTTCGAGGGGGGCGCGAAGGCTACACCTTC
CASSLLRGGREGYTF
>-|TRBJ2-1|TRBD2|TRBV5-1
TGCGCCAGCAGTTTCGGACTAGCGGGAGGAGAGCAGTTCTTC
CASSFGLAGGEQFF
>-|TRBJ2-7|TRBD2|TRBV6-1
TGTGCCAGCAGGGACCTAGCGGGAGGCTCCTACGAGCAGTACTTC
CASRDLAGGSYEQYF
>-|TRBJ2-5|TRBD2|TRBV7-9
TGTGCCAGCAGAAGCTCGGGGACTAGCGTCTTGGAGACCCAGTACTTC
CASRSSGTSVLETQYF
>once|TRBJ2-2|TRBD2|TRBV7-8
TGTGCCAGCAGCTTAGCGTGGGGAATTAGCGGGAGAACGAAGTCCACCGGGGAGCTGTTTTTT
CASSLAWGISGRTKSTGELFF
>-|TRBJ2-3|TRBD2|TRBV5-1
TGCGCCAGCAGCCCACCCACACTTTCGAGCGGGAGGACAGATACGCAGTATTTT
CASSPPTLSSGRTDTQYF
>-|TRBJ1-2|TRBD1|TRBV10-3
TGTGCCATCAGTGAGGACAGGGGCGGGTATGGCTACACCTTC
CAISEDRGGYGYTF
>-|TRBJ2-1|TRBD2|TRBV10-3
TGTGCCACCGGCCAACGGGGGGATGAGCAGTTCTTC
CATGQRGDEQFF
>medium-sized|TRBJ2-1|-|TRBV7-3
TGTGCCAGCAGCGATCCTTCGGATGAGCAGTTCTTC
CASSDPSDEQFF
>-|TRBJ2-2|TRBD2|TRBV29-1
TGCAGCGTGGGACTAGCGGTGAACACCGGGGAGCTGTTTTTT
CSVGLAVNTGELFF
>-|TRBJ1-4|-|TRBV11-1
TGTGCCAGCAGCTTTGCCAGGGGCGATGAAAAACTGTTTTTT
CASSFARGDEKLFF
>few|TRBJ1-1|TRBD1|TRBV5-5
TGTGCCAGCAGCGCTGACAGGGAAAGGAGAGCTTTCTTT
CASSADRERRAFF
>few|TRBJ2-7|-|TRBV5-4
TGTGCCAGCAGCGTCGGGGGCTACGAGCAGTACTTC
CASSVGGYEQYF
>-|TRBJ1-1|-|TRBV5-1
TGCGCCAGCAGCTTGGATGGGAACGCTGAAGCTTTCTTT
CASSLDGNAEAFF
>once|TRBJ2-1|-|TRBV19
TGTGCCAGTAGTCGGGGGGCCTCCTACAATGAGCAGTTCTTC
CASSRGASYNEQFF
>-|TRBJ2-2|-|TRBV5-1
TGCGCCAGCAGCTTGGATGGGGGGCGGAACACCGGGGAGCTGTTTTTT
CASSLDGGRNTGELFF
>-|TRBJ2-1|TRBD2|TRBV30
TGTGCCTTGCTAGCGGGAGGGCCGGTGAAGCAGTTCTTC
CALLAGGPVKQFF
>-|TRBJ1-1|-|TRBV19
TGTGCCAGCGCGGGCACCGTGAACACTGAAGCTTTCTTT
CASAGTVNTEAFF
>-|TRBJ2-7|TRBD2|TRBV28
TGTGCCAGCAGTTTTGAGGCTAGCGGTAACTACGAGCAGTACTTC
CASSFEASGNYEQYF
>once|TRBJ1-3|-|TRBV15
TGTGCCACCAGCGGGGTTTACGGAAACACCATATATTTT
CATSGVYGNTIYF
>-|TRBJ1-2|-|TRBV9
TGTGCCAGCAGCGCGGACGGGGGTGGTGGTGGCTACACCTTC
CASSADGGGGGYTF
>-|TRBJ2-2|-|TRBV2
TGTGCCAGCAGTGAAGCCCTAAGGACCGGGGAGCTGTTTTTT
CASSEALRTGELFF
>-|TRBJ2-7|-|TRBV11-3
TGTGCCAGAGGCGAGCAGTACTTC
CARGEQYF
>medium-sized|TRBJ1-1|TRBD1|TRBV9
TGTGCCAGCAGCGTAGGGGCAGGGGGACCGAACACTGAAGCTTTCTTT
CASSVGAGGPNTEAFF
>-|TRBJ2-7|-|TRBV10-3
TGTGCCATCAGTGAACAGGCCTACGAGCAGTACTTC
CAISEQAYEQYF
>-|TRBJ2-5|-|TRBV6-6
TGTGCCAGCAGTTCAACCCCATCGACCCAGTACTTC
CASSSTPSTQYF
>-|TRBJ1-4|TRBD1|TRBV4-1
TGCGCCAGCAGCCAAGGGGGGGACAGGGTCGGCGAAAAACTGTTTTTT
CASSQGGDRVGEKLFF
>-|TRBJ2-7|TRBD1|TRBV7-9
TGTGCCAGCAGCGGGGACAGGCCTCACTACGAGCAGTACTTC
CASSGDRPHYEQYF
>-|TRBJ2-7|-|TRBV7-8
TGTGCCAGCAGCTTAGTAGGCGACCCGACCTACGAGCAGTACTTC
CASSLVGDPTYEQYF
>-|TRBJ1-2|-|TRBV9
TGTGCCAGCAGCGTAGGTGGAACGGCGGGGGGCTACACCTTC
CASSVGGTAGGYTF
>-|TRBJ2-1|TRBD2|TRBV6-1
TGTGCCAGCAGTGAAGCGCGGCTAGCGGCCTACAATGAGCAGTTCTTC
CASSEARLAAYNEQFF
>few|TRBJ1-2|-|TRBV19
TGTGCCAGTAGTATGCTCTATGGCTACACCTTC
CASSMLYGYTF
>few|TRBJ2-1|-|TRBV6-5
TGTGCCAGCAAATCCCCTCGGGAACTTTACAATGAGCAGTTCTTC
CASKSPRELYNEQFF
>-|TRBJ1-3|TRBD1|TRBV7-2
TGTGCCAGCAGCTTAGGGCAGGGGGAAAACACCATATATTTT
CASSLGQGENTIYF
>-|TRBJ1-4|TRBD1|TRBV28
TGTGCCAGCAGTCCCCTGGGACAGGGTTGGAATGAAAAACTGTTTTTT
CASSPLGQGWNEKLFF
>-|TRBJ1-2|-|TRBV7-2
TGTGCCAGCAGCCAGACGGTATATGGCTACACCTTC
CASSQTVYGYTF
>-|TRBJ1-5|-|TRBV7-8
TGTGCCAGCAGCTACTCAGGGGTGGTCTCCGCTCAGCCCCAGCATTTT
CASSYSGVVSAQPQHF
>few|TRBJ2-7|-|TRBV5-8
TGTGCCAGCAGCTTGAGGGGATGGGACGAGCAGTACTTC
CASSLRGWDEQYF
>-|TRBJ2-5|TRBD2|TRBV11-1
TGTGCCAGCAGCCCGACTAGCTCACGGGGGGAGACCCAGTACTTC
CASSPTSSRGETQYF